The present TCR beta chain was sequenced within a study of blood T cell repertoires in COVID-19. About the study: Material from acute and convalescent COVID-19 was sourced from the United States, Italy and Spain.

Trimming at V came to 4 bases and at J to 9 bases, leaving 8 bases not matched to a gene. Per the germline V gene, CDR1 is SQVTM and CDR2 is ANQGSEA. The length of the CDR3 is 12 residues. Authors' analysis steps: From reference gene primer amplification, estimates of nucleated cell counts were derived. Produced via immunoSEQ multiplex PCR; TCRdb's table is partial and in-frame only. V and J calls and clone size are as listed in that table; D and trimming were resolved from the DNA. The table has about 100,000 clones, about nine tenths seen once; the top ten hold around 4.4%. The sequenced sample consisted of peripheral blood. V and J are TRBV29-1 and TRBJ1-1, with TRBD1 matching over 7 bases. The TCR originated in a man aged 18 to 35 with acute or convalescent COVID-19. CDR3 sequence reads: CSVATGAFKAFF. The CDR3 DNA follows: TGCAGCGTTGCTACAGGGGCGTTTAAAGCTTTCTTT.